These 32 T cell receptor beta chains share one sample of origin, sequenced in a study of CD8+ T cells in alopecia areata (dated by TCRdb to the late 2010s). The time point label, as the study defines it: baseline before oral tofacitinib. Library preparation employed the immunoSEQ multiplex PCR assay. RNA was extracted from all samples and reverse transcribed into cDNA, which served as template for TCR sequencing. The table comes from immuneACCESS by way of TCRdb, which keeps in-frame sequences with V and J called. Part of the clones is missing from these tables; in studies checked, under half for an unresolved V gene and the rest for unknown reasons. The sample table lists 45,000 to 70,000 clones, around 96% of them with a count of one. The top ten constitute 25% to 30% of the sample. Here the sequenced sample was CD8+ T cells sorted from blood, taken at week 0. Receptors were obtained from a human donor with alopecia areata.

This clone was seen only once. The same CDR3 arises from other DNA sequences in this sample as well. The V and J genes are TRBV6-5 and TRBJ2-7, with D possibly being TRBD2 (5 bases). The V gene lost 0 bases and the J gene lost 0 bases, with 6 bases spanning the gap. This CDR3 is 14 amino acids long. Per germline, CDR1 MNHEY and CDR2 SVGAGI. In DNA, the CDR3 is TGTGCCAGCAGTTACTCGAGGGCCTCCTACGAGCAGTACTTC. Translation: CASSYSRASYEQYF.

The rearrangement joins TRBV15 to TRBJ2-3, with D hard to call. The V end was cut by 1 base, the J end by 0 bases, with 5 bases between. The length of the CDR3 is 14 residues. CDR1 is LNHNV, CDR2 YYDKDF, per germline (reference sequence). The CDR3 DNA is TGTGCCACCAGCAGAGCGGGCAGCACAGATACGCAGTATTTT. Its translation is CATSRAGSTDTQYF.

The chain has TRBV6-5 and TRBJ1-1, with a possible D match to TRBD1 (5 bases). Deletions cut 6 bases from V and 1 base from J, with 15 bases between. CDR3 length: 15 amino acids. Germline V gives CDR1 MNHEY, CDR2 SVGAGI. Here the CDR3 DNA reads TGTGCCAGCAGCCCAATCGGGGGTGAGAACACTGAAGCTTTCTTT. The encoded protein is CASSPIGGENTEAFF.

This chain joins TRBV6-1 and TRBJ1-2, with D possibly being TRBD1 (5 bases). Germline lookup yields CDR1 MNHNS and CDR2 SASEGT. This CDR3 is 12 amino acids long. With 7 bases removed from V and 4 bases from J, the gap between germline ends came to 10 bases. CDR3 nucleotide sequence: TGTGCCAGCAACGGTGGGGCCTATGGCTACACCTTC. The encoded protein is CASNGGAYGYTF.

The chain has TRBV7-2 and TRBJ2-7, with D possibly TRBD2 on 6 matching bases. Germline V gene lookup returns CDR1 SGHTA and CDR2 FQGNSA. The CDR3 consists of 14 residues. V lost 5 bases and J 0 bases, leaving 11 bases between the germline ends. In nucleotides, the CDR3 is TGTGCCAGCAGCGCGGGACTCAGCTCCTACGAGCAGTACTTC. This codes for CASSAGLSSYEQYF.

The sample holds one count of this clone. The chain has TRBV19 and TRBJ2-1, with a tentative D call TRBD1 (6 bases). CDR3 length equals 14 residues. V dropped 6 bases and J dropped 6 bases, with 15 bases sitting between them. Germline CDR1 and CDR2: LNHDA and SQIVND (reference sequence). The CDR3 protein is CASSRGRGLNEQFF. The CDR3 coding sequence is TGTGCCAGTAGCAGGGGCCGGGGCCTCAATGAGCAGTTCTTC.

This clone has just one count. This chain links TRBV6-1 with TRBJ2-7; 9 nucleotides match TRBD1. Germline values: CDR1 MNHNS, CDR2 SASEGT. This CDR3 contains 15 residues. Losses at the gene ends were 5 bases for V and 3 bases for J; bases not matched to a gene: 8. The CDR3 DNA follows: TGTGCCAGCAGTTCTCCCGGGACAGGGATCTACGAGCAGTACTTC. It is translated as CASSSPGTGIYEQYF.

This chain links TRBV10-3 with TRBJ2-1; tentative D call: TRBD2 (5 bases). This CDR3 region has 11 residues. Trimming left V 1 base short and J 10 bases short, with 5 bases between. Germline CDR1 and CDR2: ENHRY and SYGVKD. CDR3 in DNA: TGTGCCATCAGTGAGTTAGCGGAGCAGTTCTTC. Protein: CAISELAEQFF.

The rearrangement links TRBV15 to TRBJ2-3; D is unresolved. Trimming removed 0 bases from V and 0 bases from J, with 10 bases in between. CDR1 and CDR2 from the germline V gene are LNHNV and YYDKDF (reference sequence). CDR3 length equals 16 residues. Written as DNA, the CDR3 is TGTGCCACCAGCAGAGATCTCCGAAGAAGCACAGATACGCAGTATTTT. It encodes CATSRDLRRSTDTQYF. The full variable domain, with the rest looked up from reference TRBV15 and TRBJ2-3, is DAMVIQNPRYQVTQFGKPVTLSCSQTLNHNVMYWYQQKSSQAPKLLFHYYDKDFNNEADTPDNFQSRRPNTSFCFLDIRSPGLGDTAMYLCATSRDLRRSTDTQYFGPGTRLTVL.

This clone was found once. This chain links TRBV7-9 with TRBJ2-7, with TRBD2 as a possible D gene (5 bases). V gave up 1 base and J gave up 0 bases, with 10 bases separating them. This CDR3 contains 15 residues. Germline-derived CDR1 and CDR2 are SEHNR and FQNEAQ (reference sequence). CDR3 bases: TGTGCCAGCAGCTTAGGCGGACTCATCTCCTACGAGCAGTACTTC. Its translation: CASSLGGLISYEQYF. Drawing the rest from reference TRBV7-9 and TRBJ2-7, the complete variable domain is DTGVSQNPRHKITKRGQNVTFRCDPISEHNRLYWYRQTLGQGPEFLTYFQNEAQLEKSRLLSDRFSAERPKGSFSTLEIQRTEQGDSAMYLCASSLGGLISYEQYFGPGTRLTVT.

The rearrangement uses TRBV30 and TRBJ2-3; D is perhaps TRBD1 or TRBD2 (5 bases each). Germline values: CDR1 GTSNPN, CDR2 SVGIG (reference sequence). The CDR3 is 13 amino acids. V lost 2 bases and J 2 bases, leaving 8 bases between the germline ends. CDR3 sequence (DNA): TGTGCCTGGAGTCCCGGGGCCACAGATACGCAGTATTTT. This encodes CAWSPGATDTQYF.

V and J are TRBV7-9 and TRBJ1-1; the D gene is possibly TRBD1 (5 bases). Trimming left V 6 bases short and J 5 bases short, with 13 bases between. CDR1 and CDR2 (germline): SEHNR, FQNEAQ (reference sequence). This CDR3 is 13 amino acids long. CDR3 nucleotides: TGTGCCAGCAGGAAAGAAGGGGATACTGAAGCTTTCTTT. Protein product: CASRKEGDTEAFF.

This chain connects TRBV4-3 to TRBJ1-1; D perhaps matches TRBD1 (5 bases). Trimming pared 0 bases from V and 4 bases from J, leaving 12 bases between. The CDR3 has 15 amino acids. The germline V gene encodes CDR1 LGHNA and CDR2 YSLEER. CDR3 in amino acids: CASSQDRGSGTEAFF. The CDR3 nucleotides read TGCGCCAGCAGCCAAGACCGGGGCTCGGGCACTGAAGCTTTCTTT.

The chain uses TRBV6-6 and TRBJ2-5; 12 bases are shared with TRBD2. Germline CDR1 reads MNHNY; CDR2 reads SVGAGI (reference sequence). Germline trimming cut 6 bases from V and 2 bases from J; bases unmatched to any gene: 4. This CDR3 region has 15 residues. The CDR3 sequence: CASSRLAGVQETQYF. As DNA, the CDR3 is TGTGCCAGCAGCCGACTAGCGGGGGTACAAGAGACCCAGTACTTC.

V is TRBV7-9 and J is TRBJ2-2; 10 nucleotides agree with TRBD1. V was clipped by 5 bases and J by 2 bases; unmatched bases: 8. Per the germline V gene, CDR1 is SEHNR and CDR2 is FQNEAQ (reference sequence). The CDR3 loop spans 17 amino acids. Here the CDR3 reads CASSNFGQGGNTGELFF. The CDR3 nucleotides are TGTGCCAGCAGCAATTTCGGACAGGGGGGAAACACCGGGGAGCTGTTTTTT.

The gene calls are TRBV10-2 and TRBJ2-2, with D perhaps matching TRBD1 (6 bases). Trimming removed 8 bases at V and 3 bases at J, with 13 bases between. Germline assignment: CDR1 WSHSY and CDR2 SAAADI. This CDR3 region has 14 residues. The chain's CDR3 is CASYPGHYTGELFF. In nucleotides, the CDR3 is TGCGCCAGCTATCCGGGACACTACACCGGGGAGCTGTTTTTT.

The chain combines TRBV2 with TRBJ2-7, with unresolved D. The length of the CDR3 is 11 residues. V was clipped by 5 bases and J by 5 bases, with 7 bases between them. Germline CDR1 and CDR2: SNHLY and FYNNEI. The CDR3 DNA follows: TGTGCCAGCAGTCCCAGAAACGAGCAGTACTTC. Translated, it gives CASSPRNEQYF.

The J gene is TRBJ1-1, the V gene TRBV4-1; no firm D call. The CDR3 has 15 residues. Germline V lookup: CDR1 MGHRA, CDR2 YSYEKL. The V end was cut by 2 bases, the J end by 2 bases, with 12 bases between. The DNA of the CDR3 is TGCGCCAGCAGCCAATACACGACGGCAAACACTGAAGCTTTCTTT. It translates to CASSQYTTANTEAFF.

V gene TRBV29-1 combines with J gene TRBJ1-1, with no clear D. The CDR3 consists of 12 residues. The germline CDR1 and CDR2 sequences are SQVTM and ANQGSEA. V was shortened by 4 bases and J by 2 bases, with 8 bases between the two germline ends. The CDR3 spells CSVAAINTEAFF. The CDR3 DNA reads TGCAGCGTTGCGGCGATTAACACTGAAGCTTTCTTT.

The chain uses TRBV7-6 and TRBJ2-3; D tentatively reads TRBD1 or TRBD2 (5 bases each). The CDR3 loop spans 15 amino acids. Trimming stripped 1 base from V and 1 base from J, with 9 bases between. CDR1 is SGHVS and CDR2 is FNYEAQ in the germline V gene. CDR3 region: CASSLEQGRTDTQYF. In nucleotides, the CDR3 is TGTGCCAGCAGCTTAGAGCAGGGACGCACAGATACGCAGTATTTT.

The chain recombines TRBV7-8 with TRBJ2-3; a weak D match, TRBD2 (5 bases). There are 17 residues in the CDR3. Germline assignment: CDR1 SGHVS and CDR2 FQNEAQ. V lost 3 bases and J 0 bases, leaving 16 bases between the germline ends. The CDR3 spells CASSFRTLPSSTDTQYF. CDR3 coding DNA: TGTGCCAGCAGCTTTAGGACTTTGCCATCGAGCACAGATACGCAGTATTTT.

The chain employs TRBV27 and TRBJ2-1; 7 bases map to TRBD2. The ends lost 4 bases at V and 0 bases at J; junction bases unmatched: 3. This CDR3 contains 15 residues. The germline CDR1 and CDR2 sequences are MNHEY and SMNVEV (reference sequence). Here the CDR3 reads CASSSSGDSYNEQFF. In DNA form, the CDR3 reads TGTGCCAGCAGTTCTAGCGGAGACTCCTACAATGAGCAGTTCTTC.

The chain couples TRBV7-2 to TRBJ2-5, with 10 positions matching TRBD2. Germline assignment: CDR1 SGHTA and CDR2 FQGNSA. V lost 4 bases, J lost 2 bases, and 4 bases stayed unmatched. The CDR3 extends over 15 amino acids. CDR3 nucleotide sequence: TGTGCCAGCAGCTCCGGACTAGCGGATCAAGAGACCCAGTACTTC. As protein: CASSSGLADQETQYF.

This sequence joins TRBV6-4 and TRBJ1-2; 8 positions agree with TRBD1. Germline V gene data show CDR1 as MRHNA and CDR2 as SNTAGT. The J segment lost 0 bases and the V segment lost 6 bases, leaving 6 bases of the junction unmatched. The CDR3 covers 15 residues. In DNA form, the CDR3 reads TGTGCCAGCAGAGGGGACAGGCAAACTAACTATGGCTACACCTTC. Translating gives CASRGDRQTNYGYTF.

This clone was counted once. This sequence joins TRBV30 and TRBJ2-7; 7 nucleotides agree with TRBD2. The CDR3 is made up of 14 amino acids. Trimming took 3 bases from V and 2 from J; bases not matched to a gene: 7. Germline V gene data show CDR1 as GTSNPN and CDR2 as SVGIG (reference sequence). The CDR3 protein is CAWSPLASAYEQYF. Here the CDR3 DNA reads TGTGCCTGGAGCCCACTAGCGTCTGCCTACGAGCAGTACTTC.

This chain links TRBV10-1 with TRBJ2-3; a possible D gene is TRBD2 (7 bases). CDR1 is WNHNN, CDR2 SYGVQD, per germline (reference sequence). The CDR3 loop spans 14 amino acids. V lost 4 bases and J 6 bases, leaving 14 bases between the germline ends. The CDR3 reads CASSVGGAADTQYF. CDR3 DNA sequence: TGCGCCAGCAGTGTTGGGGGGGCCGCGGATACGCAGTATTTT.

The chain couples TRBV11-2 to TRBJ2-5; the D gene is possibly TRBD1 (6 bases). The CDR3 has 15 residues. Germline-derived CDR1 and CDR2 are SGHAT and FQNNGV. The germline V and J ends were trimmed by 6 bases and 1 base, with 15 bases remaining between them. The CDR3 is CASRNSGRGQETQYF. In DNA form, the CDR3 reads TGTGCCAGCAGAAATTCCGGCAGGGGCCAAGAGACCCAGTACTTC.

J is TRBJ2-5 and V is TRBV30; 8 positions agree with TRBD1. Germline CDR1 is GTSNPN and CDR2 is SVGIG (reference sequence). The CDR3 covers 11 residues. J gave up 8 bases and V 3 bases, and 2 bases lay outside the gene matches. The chain's CDR3 is CAWRTGDTQYF. DNA for the CDR3: TGTGCCTGGAGGACAGGGGATACCCAGTACTTC.

The gene calls are TRBV29-1 and TRBJ2-2, with TRBD1 matching over 8 bases. CDR1 and CDR2 (germline): SQVTM, ANQGSEA. This CDR3 is 12 amino acids long. V lost 7 bases, J lost 6 bases, and 4 bases stayed unmatched. The CDR3 loop is CSATGEAGELFF. CDR3 sequence (DNA): TGCAGCGCGACAGGGGAGGCCGGGGAGCTGTTTTTT.

This sequence joins TRBV5-1 and TRBJ2-3; D might be TRBD1 (6 bases). The germline V gene has CDR1 SGHRS and CDR2 YFSETQ. Trimming removed 3 bases from V and 13 bases from J, with 12 bases in between. The CDR3 has 11 residues. This chain's CDR3 is CASSSGQSEYF. The CDR3 DNA reads as TGCGCCAGCAGCTCAGGACAGTCGGAGTATTTT.

The chain combines TRBV18 with TRBJ1-2; 7 positions match TRBD1. CDR1 and CDR2 from the germline V gene are KGHSH and LQKENI. CDR3 length: 14 amino acids. Trimming removed 0 bases from V and 3 bases from J; junction bases left unmatched: 1. The CDR3, as DNA: TGTGCCAGCTCACCACCAGACAGGGACTATGGCTACACCTTC. It yields the protein CASSPPDRDYGYTF.

V and J are TRBV7-8 and TRBJ2-5; D possibly corresponds to TRBD2 (6 bases). The V and J ends lost 3 bases and 2 bases respectively, with 10 bases between them. The CDR3 has 14 amino acids. Germline V gene sequence: CDR1 SGHVS, CDR2 FQNEAQ. CDR3 DNA: TGTGCCAGCAGCTTCGGGACTGAGCAAGAGACCCAGTACTTC. The encoded protein is CASSFGTEQETQYF.